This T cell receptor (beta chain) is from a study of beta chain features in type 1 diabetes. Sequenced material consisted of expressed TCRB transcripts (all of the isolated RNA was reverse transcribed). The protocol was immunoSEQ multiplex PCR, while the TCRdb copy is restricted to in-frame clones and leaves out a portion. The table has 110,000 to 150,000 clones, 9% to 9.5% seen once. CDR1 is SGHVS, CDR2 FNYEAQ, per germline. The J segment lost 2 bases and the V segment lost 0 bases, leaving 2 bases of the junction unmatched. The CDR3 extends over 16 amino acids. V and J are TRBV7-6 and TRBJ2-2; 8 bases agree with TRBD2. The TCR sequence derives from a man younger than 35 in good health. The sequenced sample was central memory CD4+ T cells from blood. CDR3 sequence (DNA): TGTGCCAGCAGCTTAGCGAGCGGGAGTAACACCGGGGAGCTGTTTTTT. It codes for CASSLASGSNTGELFF.